These 20 T cell receptor beta chains originate from one sample sequenced in a study of blood T cell repertoires in COVID-19 (dated by TCRdb to about 2020). Libraries came from the immunoSEQ multiplex PCR assay. TCRdb holds this immuneACCESS table with in-frame rearrangements only. Some clones are missing; in checked studies, unresolved V genes explain under half, and the rest has no known cause. The sample contains 150,000 or so clones, approximately 80% of them found a single time. About 12% of the sample is taken by the ten largest. The specimen was peripheral blood. Receptors were obtained from a woman aged 60-75 years with COVID-19, enrolled during active disease.

V is TRBV11-2 and J is TRBJ1-2, with D maybe TRBD1 (6 bases). Germline lookup yields CDR1 SGHAT and CDR2 FQNNGV. Deletions cut 1 base from V and 5 bases from J, with 14 bases between. The CDR3 runs to 15 residues. The CDR3 is CASSLGTAEPYGYTF. Written as DNA, the CDR3 is TGTGCCAGCAGCTTAGGGACAGCGGAACCGTATGGCTACACCTTC.

This chain joins TRBV18 and TRBJ2-7, with 7 nucleotides matching TRBD2. This CDR3 contains 14 residues. Germline V lookup: CDR1 KGHSH, CDR2 LQKENI. V was pared by 6 bases and J by 3 bases, with 8 bases of the junction left unmatched. The CDR3 loop is CASSLAGHGYEQYF. CDR3 coding DNA: TGTGCCAGCTCCTTAGCGGGCCACGGCTACGAGCAGTACTTC. Full variable domain (outside the CDR3, taken from reference TRBV18 and TRBJ2-7): NAGVMQNPRHLVRRRGQEARLRCSPMKGHSHVYWYRQLPEEGLKFMVYLQKENIIDESGMPKERFSAEFPKEGPSILRIQQVVRGDSAAYFCASSLAGHGYEQYFGPGTRLTVT.

This clone is a singleton in its sample. This chain links TRBV25-1 with TRBJ1-4; D might be TRBD1 (5 bases). Trimming left V 0 bases short and J 6 bases short, with 14 bases between. The CDR3 extends over 16 amino acids. In germline, CDR1 is MGHDK, CDR2 SYGVNS. CDR3 nucleotides: TGTGCCAGCAGTGAATATAAATGGAGGGGTTATGAAAAACTGTTTTTT. Translated: CASSEYKWRGYEKLFF.

The chain employs TRBV10-3 and TRBJ1-2; possibly TRBD1 for D (5 bases). The ends were cut back, 5 bases at V and 8 bases at J, with 15 bases in the middle. CDR1 is ENHRY, CDR2 SYGVKD, per germline. CDR3 size: 13 residues. The CDR3 DNA sequence: TGTGCCATCAGTCCGCAGGGCTTGGAGGGCTACACCTTC. Encoded protein: CAISPQGLEGYTF.

The rearrangement uses TRBV13 and TRBJ1-1; D perhaps matches TRBD1 (5 bases). This CDR3 has 15 amino acids. The germline V and J ends were trimmed by 4 bases and 3 bases, with 15 bases remaining between them. In germline, CDR1 is PRHDT, CDR2 FYEKMQ (reference sequence). The CDR3 reads CASSSPPPGYTEAFF. CDR3 nucleotide sequence: TGTGCCAGCAGCTCCCCCCCTCCAGGGTACACTGAAGCTTTCTTT.

The V gene is TRBV6-4, the J gene TRBJ1-2; 7 positions match TRBD1. Germline assignment: CDR1 MRHNA and CDR2 SNTAGT. V lost 6 bases to trimming and J lost 2 bases; unmatched junction nucleotides: 9. The CDR3 loop spans 15 amino acids. For the CDR3, the DNA is TGTGCCAGCAGCGCCGGGACAGCTCTCAACTATGGCTACACCTTC. It codes for CASSAGTALNYGYTF.

The V and J genes are TRBV18 and TRBJ2-5; D not certain. Germline loops: CDR1 KGHSH, CDR2 LQKENI. Trimming removed 4 bases from V and 2 bases from J, with 11 bases in between. The CDR3 length is 14 residues. The CDR3: CASSLLLVQETQYF. The CDR3 region has the DNA TGTGCCAGCTCACTACTCCTTGTGCAAGAGACCCAGTACTTC. Supplemented by reference TRBV18 and TRBJ2-5, the full variable domain reads NAGVMQNPRHLVRRRGQEARLRCSPMKGHSHVYWYRQLPEEGLKFMVYLQKENIIDESGMPKERFSAEFPKEGPSILRIQQVVRGDSAAYFCASSLLLVQETQYFGPGTRLLVL.

J is TRBJ2-1 and V is TRBV19; TRBD2 matches at 9 bases. J gave up 9 bases and V 1 base, and 4 bases lay outside the gene matches. Looked up from germline, CDR1 is LNHDA and CDR2 is SQIVND (reference sequence). This CDR3 has 14 residues. CDR3 loop: CASSIVREGGEQFF. Written as DNA, the CDR3 is TGTGCCAGTAGTATAGTGCGGGAGGGGGGTGAGCAGTTCTTC.

This sequence joins TRBV6-5 and TRBJ2-7, with D unresolved. The CDR3 runs to 14 residues. Per germline, CDR1 MNHEY and CDR2 SVGAGI. Trimming shortened V by 5 bases and J by 3 bases, and 14 bases separated the two germline ends. The CDR3 here is CASSSRSPFYEQYV. The CDR3 region has the DNA TGTGCCAGCAGTAGCAGGTCCCCTTTCTACGAGCAGTACGTC.

This clone was counted once. The rearrangement links TRBV5-1 to TRBJ1-1; 7 bases map to TRBD1. The V gene end was trimmed by 6 bases and the J gene end by 1 base; junction bases not matched to a gene: 6. Germline CDR1 is SGHRS and CDR2 is YFSETQ. The CDR3 contains 14 residues. This CDR3 is CASILGTANTEAFF. CDR3 nucleotides: TGCGCCAGCATCCTGGGGACAGCGAACACTGAAGCTTTCTTT. Based on the CDR3 plus reference TRBV5-1 and TRBJ1-1, the full variable domain is KAGVTQTPRYLIKTRGQQVTLSCSPISGHRSVSWYQQTPGQGLQFLFEYFSETQRNKGNFPGRFSGRQFSNSRSEMNVSTLELGDSALYLCASILGTANTEAFFGQGTRLTVV.

This clone has just one count. The chain recombines TRBV5-6 with TRBJ2-7, with 7 bases matching TRBD2. The length of the CDR3 is 15 residues. Losses at the gene ends were 1 base for V and 9 bases for J; bases not matched to a gene: 13. Germline CDR1 reads SGHDT; CDR2 reads YYEEEE. Written as DNA, the CDR3 is TGTGCCAGCAGCTTGAGGGGAGGGCAGGGTACGTTGCAGTACGTC. Protein product: CASSLRGGQGTLQYV.

This chain links TRBV27 with TRBJ1-1, with D possibly matching TRBD1 (6 bases). V was clipped by 2 bases and J by 9 bases, with 10 bases between them. The CDR3 has 12 residues. Germline V gene sequence: CDR1 MNHEY, CDR2 SMNVEV (reference sequence). CDR3 amino acids: CASSLEGTKAFF. The CDR3 DNA sequence: TGTGCCAGCAGTTTAGAAGGGACAAAAGCTTTCTTT.

This clone was detected once. Germline and junction disagree at one end, which may indicate a read error. The chain recombines TRBV12-3 or TRBV12-4 with TRBJ2-3; 10 bases are shared with TRBD2. The CDR3 consists of 13 residues. This CDR3 is CASSFSASGGLVF. The CDR3 bases are TGTGCCAGCAGTTTTTCGGCTAGCGGGGGCCTCGTTTTT.

This chain's CDR3 is CASSLRGLANTGELFF. CDR3 bases: TGTGCCAGCAGCCTAAGGGGACTAGCGAACACCGGGGAGCTGTTTTTT. The J gene is TRBJ2-2, the V gene TRBV7-9, with 8 bases identical to TRBD2. The CDR3 runs to 16 residues. CDR1 and CDR2 (germline): SEHNR, FQNEAQ (reference sequence). With V trimmed by 5 bases and J by 0 bases, 5 bases remained unmatched. Looking up the rest from reference TRBV7-9 and TRBJ2-2 gives the full variable domain: DTGVSQNPRHKITKRGQNVTFRCDPISEHNRLYWYRQTLGQGPEFLTYFQNEAQLEKSRLLSDRFSAERPKGSFSTLEIQRTEQGDSAMYLCASSLRGLANTGELFFGEGSRLTVL.

This clone was counted only a few times. The V and J genes are TRBV6-5 and TRBJ2-7, with D maybe TRBD1 (5 bases). V lost 0 bases to trimming and J lost 4 bases, with 10 bases between them. The CDR3 is made up of 14 amino acids. Germline CDR1 MNHEY, CDR2 SVGAGI. The CDR3 nucleotides read TGTGCCAGCAGTTACTCGAAAGGGGCGTACGAGCAGTACTTC. It encodes CASSYSKGAYEQYF.

V usage is TRBV5-1 and J usage is TRBJ1-4; 9 bases are a match to TRBD1. Germline V CDR1 and CDR2: SGHRS, YFSETQ. The CDR3 contains 16 residues. J lost 8 bases, V lost 0 bases, and 8 bases had no gene match. In DNA form, the CDR3 reads TGCGCCAGCAGCTTGGGTAACAGGGGGCTAGGAGAAAAACTGTTTTTT. Translation: CASSLGNRGLGEKLFF. Using reference TRBV5-1 and TRBJ1-4 for the parts outside the CDR3, the full variable domain is KAGVTQTPRYLIKTRGQQVTLSCSPISGHRSVSWYQQTPGQGLQFLFEYFSETQRNKGNFPGRFSGRQFSNSRSEMNVSTLELGDSALYLCASSLGNRGLGEKLFFGSGTQLSVL.

The V gene is TRBV11-2, the J gene TRBJ1-5; D gene uncertain. The V gene lost 0 bases and the J gene lost 0 bases, with 6 bases spanning the gap. The CDR3 has 15 residues. Germline values: CDR1 SGHAT, CDR2 FQNNGV. CDR3: CASSLDSLSNQPQHF. The CDR3 DNA reads TGTGCCAGCAGCTTAGATTCCCTTAGCAATCAGCCCCAGCATTTT.

J is TRBJ1-5 and V is TRBV5-8, with D perhaps matching TRBD1 (5 bases). This CDR3 is 14 amino acids long. Germline-derived CDR1 and CDR2 are SGHTS and YDEGEE. V lost 3 bases and J lost 3, with 10 bases in between. The CDR3 here is CASSSRVLNQPQHF. CDR3 nucleotides: TGTGCCAGCAGCTCCAGGGTCCTCAATCAGCCCCAGCATTTT.

The rearrangement links TRBV29-1 to TRBJ1-1; 9 bases map to TRBD1. J gave up 6 bases and V 8 bases, and 7 bases lay outside the gene matches. The germline V gene has CDR1 SQVTM and CDR2 ANQGSEA. The CDR3 loop spans 12 amino acids. The CDR3 reads CSSGQGRAEAFF. The CDR3 DNA sequence: TGCAGCTCGGGACAGGGTCGCGCTGAAGCTTTCTTT.

The rearrangement uses TRBV21-1 and TRBJ2-7; the D call in the table, TRBD2, was not verified against the DNA. TRBV21-1 is noted as a pseudogene. The CDR3 is made up of 18 amino acids. This CDR3 reads CASSKAHGVDHISYEQYV. The CDR3 DNA follows: TGTGCCAGCAGCAAAGCGCACGGGGTGGACCACATCTCCTACGAGCAGTACGTC.